Each of the 27 T cell receptor beta chains below was sequenced from the same sample in a study of Ad26.COV2.S vaccination and SARS-CoV-2 variants (dated by TCRdb to the early 2020s). The library was produced with the immunoSEQ multiplex PCR assay. TCRdb took over this immuneACCESS table, retaining in-frame rearrangements with V and J assigned. Such tables are incomplete; in checked studies, under half of the missing clones stem from an unresolved V gene, and the remainder is unexplained. Here the sample has 300,000 to 450,000 clones; approximately 81% occur a single time. Around 3% of the sample is taken by the ten largest. Sample treatment or condition, as interpreted from the label and publication: roughly 18 received Ad26.COV2.S at low or high dose, single or two shots; roughly five received placebo; per-sample allocation not given. For vaccine and placebo recipients, the sequenced repertoires came from samples collected on day 63 after the first injection.

This sample comprised peripheral blood, obtained in a trial of Ad26.COV2.S vaccine versus placebo. These receptors were taken from a person between 18 and 65 years old who received the Ad26.COV2.S COVID-19 vaccine or a placebo.

This clone was counted a single time. The chain uses TRBV28 and TRBJ1-2, with TRBD1 matching over 7 bases. Losses at the gene ends were 4 bases for V and 3 bases for J; bases not matched to a gene: 5. Germline V gene lookup returns CDR1 MDHEN and CDR2 SYDVKM. CDR3 length: 14 amino acids. This CDR3 is CASSSLTGHYGYTF. The CDR3 DNA sequence: TGTGCCAGCAGTTCCCTGACAGGGCACTATGGCTACACCTTC.

The chain has TRBV24-1 and TRBJ2-2; D remains ambiguous. This CDR3 contains 14 residues. V lost 10 bases and J 0 bases, leaving 11 bases between the germline ends. Germline V lookup: CDR1 KGHDR, CDR2 SFDVKD. CDR3: CATTPDSNTGELFF. Written as DNA, the CDR3 is TGTGCCACGACACCTGACTCGAACACCGGGGAGCTGTTTTTT.

J is TRBJ1-2 and V is TRBV20-1; D is uncertain. V was trimmed by 4 bases and J by 5 bases, leaving 8 bases between them. The CDR3 totals 11 residues. From germline, CDR1 is DFQATT and CDR2 SNEGSKA (reference sequence). The CDR3 DNA reads TGCAGTGCTAAAATAGGGTATGGCTACACCTTC. Protein: CSAKIGYGYTF.

The rearrangement links TRBV5-4 to TRBJ2-2, with TRBD2 matching over 15 bases. The CDR3 length is 18 residues. The ends lost 3 bases at V and 0 bases at J; junction bases unmatched: 3. Germline V gene data show CDR1 as SGHNT and CDR2 as YYREEE (reference sequence). Written as DNA, the CDR3 is TGTGCCAGCAGCTCCGGGACTAGCGGGGGGCCGAACACCGGGGAGCTGTTTTTT. This gives the protein CASSSGTSGGPNTGELFF. The full variable domain, with the rest looked up from reference TRBV5-4 and TRBJ2-2, is ETGVTQSPTHLIKTRGQQVTLRCSSQSGHNTVSWYQQALGQGPQFIFQYYREEENGRGNFPPRFSGLQFPNYSSELNVNALELDDSALYLCASSSGTSGGPNTGELFFGEGSRLTVL.

This chain uses TRBV10-1 with TRBJ2-7, with 10 bases that match TRBD2. CDR3 length: 15 amino acids. The germline V gene encodes CDR1 WNHNN and CDR2 SYGVQD (reference sequence). V dropped 2 bases and J dropped 3; count of bases not matched to a gene: 4. The CDR3 DNA reads TGCGCCAGCAGTGAGGGACTAGCGGAAAGCTACGAGCAGTACTTC. Translation: CASSEGLAESYEQYF.

The chain recombines TRBV4-3 with TRBJ2-2; no firm D call. This CDR3 has 18 amino acids. V was shortened by 8 bases and J by 6 bases, with 28 bases between the two germline ends. Germline CDR1 LGHNA, CDR2 YSLEER. CDR3: CASGAEGMKVGDSGELFF. CDR3 DNA sequence: TGCGCCAGCGGAGCAGAAGGGATGAAGGTTGGGGATTCCGGGGAGCTGTTTTTT.

The chain carries TRBV28 and TRBJ2-2; D assignment may be TRBD1 or TRBD2 (5 bases each). There are 14 residues in the CDR3. The germline V gene has CDR1 MDHEN and CDR2 SYDVKM. V was cut by 7 bases and J by 0 bases, with 9 bases left in between. This CDR3 is CASKGTANTGELFF. CDR3 nucleotide sequence: TGTGCCAGCAAAGGGACGGCGAACACCGGGGAGCTGTTTTTT.

In its sample, this clone was seen once. The genes are TRBV10-1 and TRBJ2-1; 10 bases are a match to TRBD2. J was trimmed by 8 bases and V by 3 bases; bases with no gene match: 7. CDR3 length equals 15 residues. From germline, CDR1 is WNHNN and CDR2 SYGVQD (reference sequence). The CDR3 region is CASSDTGLALDEQFF. The CDR3 region has the DNA TGCGCCAGCAGTGATACGGGACTAGCGTTAGATGAGCAGTTCTTC.

This clone was recorded once. V gene TRBV19 combines with J gene TRBJ1-1; 7 nucleotides match TRBD1. With 4 bases clipped from V and 5 bases from J, the junction kept 4 bases outside the gene matches. Germline V gives CDR1 LNHDA, CDR2 SQIVND (reference sequence). The CDR3 covers 13 residues. CDR3 amino acids: CASSTQGRTEAFF. DNA of the CDR3: TGTGCCAGTAGTACACAGGGGAGGACTGAAGCTTTCTTT.

The chain joins TRBV4-1 to TRBJ2-1; 7 bases agree with TRBD2. From germline, CDR1 is MGHRA and CDR2 YSYEKL. V lost 5 bases to trimming and J lost 0 bases; unmatched junction nucleotides: 4. The CDR3 is 15 residues long. CDR3 nucleotide sequence: TGCGCCAGCAGCACCGGGGGGAACTCCTACAATGAGCAGTTCTTC. Residues: CASSTGGNSYNEQFF.

This clone was detected only once. This chain uses TRBV5-1 with TRBJ2-3; TRBD2 matches 7 bases. This CDR3 contains 16 residues. CDR1 and CDR2 from the germline V gene are SGHRS and YFSETQ. Losses at the gene ends were 1 base for V and 0 bases for J; bases not matched to a gene: 5. The CDR3: CASSLRGEGSTDTQYF. The CDR3 DNA reads as TGCGCCAGCAGCTTGCGAGGGGAGGGGAGCACAGATACGCAGTATTTT.

This chain connects TRBV18 to TRBJ1-5; 10 bases match TRBD1. The CDR3 length is 15 residues. V dropped 5 bases and J dropped 6; count of bases not matched to a gene: 7. CDR1 KGHSH and CDR2 LQKENI come from the germline V gene. CDR3 sequence reads: CASSAGTGEVQPQHF. The CDR3 region has the DNA TGTGCCAGCTCAGCGGGGACAGGGGAGGTTCAGCCCCAGCATTTT.

The genes are TRBV5-1 and TRBJ1-4, with TRBD1 identical over 9 bases. After removal of 5 bases from V and 6 bases from J, the junction contained 8 bases not matched to a gene. The germline V gene has CDR1 SGHRS and CDR2 YFSETQ. The CDR3 totals 15 residues. The CDR3 reads CASRPGTGTDEKLFF. In DNA form, the CDR3 reads TGCGCCAGCAGACCCGGGACAGGGACGGATGAAAAACTGTTTTTT. The variable domain in full, completed from reference TRBV5-1 and TRBJ1-4, reads KAGVTQTPRYLIKTRGQQVTLSCSPISGHRSVSWYQQTPGQGLQFLFEYFSETQRNKGNFPGRFSGRQFSNSRSEMNVSTLELGDSALYLCASRPGTGTDEKLFFGSGTQLSVL.

The CDR3 region is CASSLVTSGKTDTQYF. The CDR3 bases are TGTGCCAGCAGCTTGGTGACTAGCGGGAAGACAGATACGCAGTATTTT. This rearrangement joins TRBV9 to TRBJ2-3, with 11 bases lining up with TRBD2. With V trimmed by 4 bases and J by 3 bases, 7 bases remained unmatched. The germline CDR1 and CDR2 sequences are SGDLS and YYNGEE. This CDR3 is built from 16 residues.

The gene calls are TRBV7-9 and TRBJ2-1; TRBD2 matches at 7 bases. Germline-derived CDR1 and CDR2 are SEHNR and FQNEAQ (reference sequence). V trimming: 7 bases; J trimming: 3 bases; junction bases outside the gene matches: 6. This CDR3 spans 14 amino acids. The CDR3 bases are TGTGCCAGCATTATAGGGACTAACTACAATGAGCAGTTCTTC. The encoded protein is CASIIGTNYNEQFF.

This sequence joins TRBV7-2 and TRBJ2-3, with 14 bases lining up with TRBD2. V lost 1 base, J lost 5 bases, and 2 bases stayed unmatched. Germline loops: CDR1 SGHTA, CDR2 FQGNSA. This CDR3 has 16 amino acids. The CDR3 loop is CASSLGLAGGQDTQYF. The CDR3 DNA reads as TGTGCCAGCAGCTTAGGACTAGCGGGGGGGCAAGATACGCAGTATTTT.

CDR3 region: CASSLKGAAERFNSPLHF. CDR3 nucleotides: TGTGCCAGCAGCCTCAAAGGGGCGGCTGAGAGATTTAATTCACCCCTCCACTTT. The J gene is TRBJ1-6, the V gene TRBV7-2, with D tentatively TRBD1 (5 bases). V was trimmed by 5 bases and J by 6 bases, leaving 23 bases between them. Looked up from germline, CDR1 is SGHTA and CDR2 is FQGNSA. The CDR3 covers 18 residues.

V usage is TRBV27 and J usage is TRBJ2-7, with D possibly matching TRBD2 (5 bases). CDR3 length: 15 residues. Between the trimmed V and J ends, which lost 4 bases and 5 bases, there was a span of 18 bases. Germline CDR1 MNHEY, CDR2 SMNVEV (reference sequence). This CDR3 reads CASSSPSRTGDEQYF. Written as DNA, the CDR3 is TGTGCCAGCAGTTCCCCGTCGCGCACCGGGGACGAGCAGTACTTC.

V and J are TRBV5-4 and TRBJ2-5, with D possibly being TRBD2 (6 bases). Trimming pared 5 bases from V and 5 bases from J, leaving 16 bases between. Germline V gene data show CDR1 as SGHNT and CDR2 as YYREEE (reference sequence). This CDR3 is 14 amino acids long. The CDR3, as DNA: TGTGCCAGCAGAGCTTGGCCTGGGGGGGAGACCCAGTACTTC. This sequence encodes CASRAWPGGETQYF.

V and J are TRBV7-9 and TRBJ2-2; 9 bases are shared with TRBD2. The CDR3 runs to 16 residues. Germline V CDR1 and CDR2: SEHNR, FQNEAQ (reference sequence). With V trimmed by 4 bases and J by 0 bases, 3 bases remained unmatched. Here the CDR3 reads CASSSGLAANTGELFF. The CDR3 coding sequence is TGTGCCAGCAGCTCGGGACTAGCAGCGAACACCGGGGAGCTGTTTTTT. Looking up the rest from reference TRBV7-9 and TRBJ2-2 gives the full variable domain: DTGVSQNPRHKITKRGQNVTFRCDPISEHNRLYWYRQTLGQGPEFLTYFQNEAQLEKSRLLSDRFSAERPKGSFSTLEIQRTEQGDSAMYLCASSSGLAANTGELFFGEGSRLTVL.

This rearrangement joins TRBV4-1 to TRBJ2-7; weak D call: TRBD2 (6 bases). V lost 5 bases to trimming and J lost 0 bases, with 17 bases between them. Germline V gene data show CDR1 as MGHRA and CDR2 as YSYEKL. CDR3 size: 16 residues. CDR3 protein: CASSDDYAGYSYEQYF. CDR3 DNA sequence: TGCGCCAGCAGCGACGACTATGCGGGGTACTCCTACGAGCAGTACTTC.

V is TRBV18 and J is TRBJ2-5; no reliable D call. V dropped 0 bases and J dropped 2 bases, with 7 bases sitting between them. The CDR3 length is 14 residues. Per the germline V gene, CDR1 is KGHSH and CDR2 is LQKENI. For the CDR3, the DNA is TGTGCCAGCTCACCACCGCTCGGTCAAGAGACCCAGTACTTC. This codes for CASSPPLGQETQYF. Using reference TRBV18 and TRBJ2-5 for the parts outside the CDR3, the full variable domain is NAGVMQNPRHLVRRRGQEARLRCSPMKGHSHVYWYRQLPEEGLKFMVYLQKENIIDESGMPKERFSAEFPKEGPSILRIQQVVRGDSAAYFCASSPPLGQETQYFGPGTRLLVL.

This clone has just one count. This chain links TRBV12-3 or TRBV12-4 with TRBJ1-2; D may be TRBD1 (6 bases). There are 13 residues in the CDR3. V was shortened by 6 bases and J by 3 bases, with 11 bases between the two germline ends. This CDR3 reads CASRKTGDYGYTF. The DNA of the CDR3 is TGTGCCAGCAGAAAGACAGGCGACTATGGCTACACCTTC.

This rearrangement joins TRBV24-1 to TRBJ1-6; D perhaps matches TRBD1 (5 bases). The V gene's germline CDR1 is KGHDR and CDR2 SFDVKD. Trimming left V 11 bases short and J 10 bases short, with 32 bases between. This CDR3 has 18 amino acids. CDR3: CASSNRLLAPGRESPLHF. CDR3 nucleotides: TGTGCCAGCTCAAACCGTCTTTTGGCCCCCGGCAGGGAATCACCCCTCCACTTT.

This clone was seen a few times. The identical CDR3 is also encoded by other nucleotide sequences in the sample. The gene calls are TRBV10-2 and TRBJ1-4, with 8 bases fitting TRBD1. Per germline, CDR1 WSHSY and CDR2 SAAADI. V gave up 4 bases and J gave up 0 bases; unmatched junction bases: 1. This CDR3 is 15 amino acids long. CDR3 amino acids: CASSGQGTTNEKLFF. The CDR3 nucleotides read TGCGCCAGCAGTGGACAGGGGACAACTAATGAAAAACTGTTTTTT.

This clone was counted ten times or more. The rearrangement links TRBV5-6 to TRBJ2-7; D not resolved. From germline, CDR1 is SGHDT and CDR2 YYEEEE. V lost 1 base, J lost 2 bases, and 4 bases lay in between. The CDR3 length is 12 residues. CDR3 in amino acids: CASSLLAYEQYF. The CDR3 region has the DNA TGTGCCAGCAGCTTGCTTGCCTACGAGCAGTACTTC.

This rearrangement joins TRBV4-1 to TRBJ1-2; D gene uncertain. Per germline, CDR1 MGHRA and CDR2 YSYEKL. This CDR3 has 13 residues. Trimming removed 2 bases from V and 0 bases from J, with 4 bases in between. The CDR3 bases are TGCGCCAGCAGCCAAAGTACTAACTATGGCTACACCTTC. Translated, it gives CASSQSTNYGYTF.